This T cell receptor (beta chain) derives from a study of T cells expressing NK-cell markers. Study in general: Sorted CD3+CD56-NKG2C+, CD3+CD56+NKG2C+ and CD3+CD56+NKG2C- T cells supplied the TCR beta repertoires. Notes on the study in general: The dominant NKG2C+ clonotypes represented about 1.0-7.0% of CD8+ T cells in over 5 donors. Where several donors were concerned, these clonotypes also led the CD3+CD56-NKG2C+ fraction.

About this clonotype itself: The target antigen is unknown.

UMIs were included in TCR beta cDNA generated by 5'RACE template switching. TCRdb reprocessed the 5' RACE reads and reports one entry per CDR3 protein, with no DNA. Its listing shows about 370,000 distinct CDR3 sequences. Looked up from germline, CDR1 is DFQATT and CDR2 is SNEGSKA (reference sequence). This CDR3 spans 15 amino acids. This TCR derives from a woman in her fifties or sixties in good health. Material for sequencing was blood T cells: a sorted CD56 or NKG2C T cell subset, CD4+ or CD8+ T cells, or bulk PBMC T cells (not recorded which). This chain links TRBV20-1 with TRBJ1-1; TCRdb reports TRBD1, a call that lacks DNA to check it against. The CDR3 is CSARTLQGKNTEAFF.